The 20 T cell receptor beta chains presented below share a single source sample, sequenced in a study of Tregs in tolerant kidney transplant recipients. The method was immunoSEQ multiplex PCR; TCRdb's version includes in-frame clones alone and lacks a portion of them. The table has about 240,000 clones, approximately 83% seen once; the top ten hold roughly 0.67%. Sequencing input: CD4+ T cells from blood. Receptors originate from a human donor in good health.

The chain links TRBV30 to TRBJ2-1; 12 nucleotides agree with TRBD2. This CDR3 region has 15 residues. The J segment lost 7 bases and the V segment lost 0 bases, leaving 4 bases of the junction unmatched. CDR1 GTSNPN and CDR2 SVGIG come from the germline V gene (reference sequence). This CDR3 is CAWSVRLAGENEQFF. CDR3 nucleotides: TGTGCCTGGAGTGTCCGACTAGCGGGAGAGAATGAGCAGTTCTTC.

The chain carries TRBV5-6 and TRBJ2-4; possibly TRBD1 for D (5 bases). Trimming shortened V by 2 bases and J by 2 bases, and 8 bases separated the two germline ends. The CDR3 runs 14 residues. From germline, CDR1 is SGHDT and CDR2 YYEEEE. The CDR3 is CASSFAGSKNIQYF. Written as DNA, the CDR3 is TGTGCCAGCAGCTTTGCAGGGTCCAAAAACATTCAGTACTTC.

In DNA, the CDR3 is TGTGCCAGCAGTCTTTATGGGGGCCCCAACATTCAGTACTTC. Translation gives CASSLYGGPNIQYF. The genes are TRBV28 and TRBJ2-4; a weak D match, TRBD1 (6 bases). Germline V gene lookup returns CDR1 MDHEN and CDR2 SYDVKM. V gave up 5 bases and J gave up 7 bases, with 15 bases separating them. The CDR3 contains 14 residues.

This clone was recorded once. The chain couples TRBV6-5 to TRBJ1-6; the D gene is possibly TRBD1 (6 bases). This CDR3 comprises 15 residues. V lost 3 bases, J lost 8 bases, and 14 bases lay in between. Germline V gene lookup returns CDR1 MNHEY and CDR2 SVGAGI. The CDR3 coding sequence is TGTGCCAGCAGTTATCAGGGGTTCCAAGATTCACCCCTCCACTTT. This translates into CASSYQGFQDSPLHF.

This clone turned up a few times. The chain couples TRBV6-1 to TRBJ2-2; tentative D call: TRBD2 (7 bases). With 1 base removed from V and 6 bases from J, the gap between germline ends came to 12 bases. The length of the CDR3 is 15 residues. Looked up from germline, CDR1 is MNHNS and CDR2 is SASEGT. CDR3 sequence (DNA): TGTGCCAGCAGTGAAGGGACAGCGGGACCCGGGGAGCTGTTTTTT. Translated: CASSEGTAGPGELFF.

The chain couples TRBV5-1 to TRBJ2-3, with 9 bases aligning to TRBD2. This CDR3 is built from 16 residues. Germline V gene data show CDR1 as SGHRS and CDR2 as YFSETQ. V lost 2 bases to trimming and J lost 2 bases; unmatched junction nucleotides: 6. The CDR3 sequence: CASSLPAGGFTDTQYF. As DNA, the CDR3 is TGCGCCAGCAGCTTACCAGCGGGAGGTTTCACAGATACGCAGTATTTT.

The chain has TRBV7-9 and TRBJ1-4; D might be TRBD1 (5 bases). Germline CDR1 is SEHNR and CDR2 is FQNEAQ (reference sequence). Trimming pared 5 bases from V and 0 bases from J, leaving 13 bases between. The CDR3 length is 16 residues. This CDR3 reads CASSPHGTATNEKLFF. Here the CDR3 DNA reads TGTGCCAGCAGCCCTCACGGGACCGCAACTAATGAAAAACTGTTTTTT.

The rearrangement joins TRBV19 to TRBJ1-6; TRBD1 aligns across 7 bases. From germline, CDR1 is LNHDA and CDR2 SQIVND (reference sequence). V gave up 5 bases and J gave up 8 bases; unmatched junction bases: 6. This CDR3 region has 14 residues. Here the CDR3 reads CASSHRGEDSPLHF. The CDR3 coding sequence is TGTGCCAGTAGTCACAGGGGAGAAGATTCACCCCTCCACTTT.

This clone came up once. The chain carries TRBV19 and TRBJ1-5, with 7 bases matching TRBD1. V dropped 5 bases and J dropped 3; count of bases not matched to a gene: 7. Germline V CDR1 and CDR2: LNHDA, SQIVND (reference sequence). The length of the CDR3 is 15 residues. The CDR3 region is CASSAGTAFNQPQHF. DNA of the CDR3: TGTGCCAGTAGTGCAGGGACAGCATTCAATCAGCCCCAGCATTTT. Combining the CDR3 with reference TRBV19 and TRBJ1-5 gives the whole variable domain DGGITQSPKYLFRKEGQNVTLSCEQNLNHDAMYWYRQDPGQGLRLIYYSQIVNDFQKGDIAEGYSVSREKKESFPLTVTSAQKNPTAFYLCASSAGTAFNQPQHFGDGTRLSIL.

The J gene is TRBJ1-5, the V gene TRBV5-1; 8 bases match TRBD1. V dropped 0 bases and J dropped 5; count of bases not matched to a gene: 7. This CDR3 is 16 amino acids long. Per the germline V gene, CDR1 is SGHRS and CDR2 is YFSETQ. CDR3 coding DNA: TGCGCCAGCAGCTTGGATGCAGGGGGCGGTGATCAGCCCCAGCATTTT. This codes for CASSLDAGGGDQPQHF.

The gene calls are TRBV19 and TRBJ1-1, with a possible D match to TRBD1 (5 bases). CDR1 LNHDA and CDR2 SQIVND come from the germline V gene (reference sequence). The length of the CDR3 is 14 residues. The V gene lost 7 bases and the J gene lost 3 bases, with 15 bases spanning the gap. CDR3 in DNA: TGTGCCAGTACGGGGACTTTTTTAGACACTGAAGCTTTCTTT. Encoded protein: CASTGTFLDTEAFF.

This clone was seen a single time. The chain recombines TRBV21-1 with TRBJ2-1; the table's TRBD2 call for D was not verified on the DNA. TRBV21-1 is tagged as a pseudogene. This CDR3 has 14 amino acids. The CDR3, as DNA: TGTGCCAGTACTAGCGGGAGGCAGGGGAATGAGCAGTTCTTC. It translates to CASTSGRQGNEQFF.

V is TRBV5-1 and J is TRBJ2-3, with 7 bases fitting TRBD2. Germline CDR1 reads SGHRS; CDR2 reads YFSETQ. Unmatched junction bases numbered 9, after V lost 1 base and J lost 4 bases. The CDR3 loop spans 16 amino acids. In nucleotides, the CDR3 is TGCGCCAGCAGCTTGAGGGCTAGCGGCGTGTCAGATACGCAGTATTTT. Translating it yields CASSLRASGVSDTQYF. Filled out from reference TRBV5-1 and TRBJ2-3, the complete variable domain reads KAGVTQTPRYLIKTRGQQVTLSCSPISGHRSVSWYQQTPGQGLQFLFEYFSETQRNKGNFPGRFSGRQFSNSRSEMNVSTLELGDSALYLCASSLRASGVSDTQYFGPGTRLTVL.

The chain carries TRBV7-9 and TRBJ1-6; a possible D gene is TRBD1 (5 bases). Germline V lookup: CDR1 SEHNR, CDR2 FQNEAQ (reference sequence). The CDR3 runs 15 residues. V was clipped by 4 bases and J by 7 bases, with 14 bases between them. DNA of the CDR3: TGTGCCAGCAGCTACGCGGAGGGGATAAATTCACCCCTCCACTTT. It codes for CASSYAEGINSPLHF.

This chain links TRBV6-5 with TRBJ2-1; 12 bases line up with TRBD2. The germline V gene has CDR1 MNHEY and CDR2 SVGAGI. This CDR3 is built from 14 residues. Losses at the gene ends were 7 bases for V and 6 bases for J; bases not matched to a gene: 4. For the CDR3, the DNA is TGTGCCAGCAAGGAACTAGCGGGGGGCAATGAGCAGTTCTTC. This encodes CASKELAGGNEQFF.

V and J are TRBV6-4 and TRBJ2-7, with 14 bases aligning to TRBD2. The CDR3 runs to 15 residues. Germline CDR1 and CDR2: MRHNA and SNTAGT. V lost 9 bases and J lost 4; bases outside the gene matches: 8. The CDR3 DNA sequence: TGTGCCAGGACCGGACTAGCGGGAGGAGGATACGAGCAGTACTTC. Translating it yields CARTGLAGGGYEQYF.

The gene calls are TRBV5-8 and TRBJ2-1; 8 bases are shared with TRBD2. Germline CDR1 is SGHTS and CDR2 is YDEGEE. This CDR3 has 15 residues. V trimming: 5 bases; J trimming: 3 bases; junction bases outside the gene matches: 7. The CDR3 reads CASSSAGLVYNEQFF. CDR3 nucleotide sequence: TGTGCCAGCAGTTCTGCGGGACTAGTCTACAATGAGCAGTTCTTC.

The V gene is TRBV11-2, the J gene TRBJ2-3; 12 nucleotides align to TRBD2. CDR1 and CDR2 from the germline V gene are SGHAT and FQNNGV. The CDR3 spans 14 residues. Trimming took 5 bases from V and 10 from J; bases not matched to a gene: 7. CDR3 sequence (DNA): TGTGCCAGCAGCACACAGACTAGCGGGAGAGCGCAGTATTTT. Translation: CASSTQTSGRAQYF.

The chain joins TRBV4-2 to TRBJ1-2; D gene unclear. Germline CDR1 reads LGHNA; CDR2 reads YNFKEQ. Trimming took off 0 bases at V and 2 bases at J, with 10 bases between the two ends. The CDR3 is 15 residues long. CDR3 protein: CASSQDDRNNYGYTF. In DNA form, the CDR3 reads TGTGCCAGCAGCCAAGATGATCGGAACAACTATGGCTACACCTTC.

This chain connects TRBV25-1 to TRBJ1-1; D gene unclear. Trimming removed 1 base at V and 1 base at J, with 13 bases between. Looked up from germline, CDR1 is MGHDK and CDR2 is SYGVNS. The CDR3 has 16 amino acids. CDR3 sequence: CASSESRVLGNTEAFF. The CDR3 DNA follows: TGTGCCAGCAGTGAATCTAGGGTATTGGGGAACACTGAAGCTTTCTTT. The full variable domain, its missing parts supplied by reference TRBV25-1 and TRBJ1-1, is EADIYQTPRYLVIGTGKKITLECSQTMGHDKMYWYQQDPGMELHLIHYSYGVNSTEKGDLSSESTVSRIRTEHFPLTLESARPSHTSQYLCASSESRVLGNTEAFFGQGTRLTVV.